The 8 T cell receptor beta chains reported below all come from one sample, sequenced in a study of cytomegalovirus exposure and HLA in healthy donors. Here immunoSEQ multiplex PCR was the method, and the copy in TCRdb shows in-frame clones only, minus some. The sample has under 200,000 clones, 85% to 90% seen once. Sequenced material: PBMCs. Receptors originate from a woman aged 18-35 years in good health and CMV-seropositive.

The chain is built from TRBV6-6 and TRBJ1-5, with 7 bases that match TRBD1. The junction had 3 bases not matched to a gene; V was cut back by 4 bases and J by 3 bases. CDR1 is MNHNY, CDR2 SVGAGI, per germline (reference sequence). The CDR3 covers 14 residues. The CDR3 bases are TGTGCCAGCAGTTGGGACAGTAACAATCAGCCCCAGCATTTT. Amino acid sequence: CASSWDSNNQPQHF.

V usage is TRBV30 and J usage is TRBJ1-2; D is unclear. CDR3 length: 12 amino acids. Trimming removed 0 bases from V and 8 bases from J, with 10 bases in between. From germline, CDR1 is GTSNPN and CDR2 SVGIG (reference sequence). In nucleotides, the CDR3 is TGTGCCTGGAGTGTAGTTAGATGGGGCTACACCTTC. Amino acids: CAWSVVRWGYTF.

The V call is TRBV20-1, the J call TRBJ2-3; TRBD2 might be the D (6 bases). V dropped 3 bases and J dropped 7 bases, with 8 bases sitting between them. This CDR3 has 11 residues. Germline V lookup: CDR1 DFQATT, CDR2 SNEGSKA (reference sequence). The CDR3 nucleotides are TGCAGTGCTAGTGGGGGGAATACGCAGTATTTT. Translation gives CSASGGNTQYF.

The chain recombines TRBV6-5 with TRBJ1-1; TRBD1 aligns across 8 bases. The CDR3 extends over 14 amino acids. Germline CDR1 MNHEY, CDR2 SVGAGI. V shed 5 bases, J shed 4 bases, and the junction held 6 bases outside the gene matches. This CDR3 is CASSLDRGATEAFF. The CDR3 nucleotides read TGTGCCAGCAGTCTAGACAGGGGAGCCACTGAAGCTTTCTTT.

The gene calls are TRBV18 and TRBJ1-1; D unresolved. Germline CDR1 KGHSH, CDR2 LQKENI. The CDR3 spans 14 residues. Trimming took off 1 base at V and 1 base at J, with 7 bases between the two ends. The CDR3 coding sequence is TGTGCCAGCTCACCACAACACGAGAACACTGAAGCTTTCTTT. Its translation: CASSPQHENTEAFF.

The rearrangement joins TRBV9 to TRBJ2-1; 7 bases are a match to TRBD1. Germline CDR1 reads SGDLS; CDR2 reads YYNGEE. With V trimmed by 3 bases and J by 4 bases, 7 bases remained unmatched. The CDR3 extends over 15 amino acids. CDR3: CASSDEGALYNEQFF. In DNA form, the CDR3 reads TGTGCCAGCAGCGACGAGGGGGCGCTTTACAATGAGCAGTTCTTC.

J is TRBJ1-2 and V is TRBV19; possible D gene TRBD1, 5 bases. Germline V gene sequence: CDR1 LNHDA, CDR2 SQIVND (reference sequence). V lost 10 bases to trimming and J lost 0 bases, with 18 bases between them. This CDR3 has 15 residues. CDR3 amino acids: CATHKEGPSNYGYTF. The CDR3 DNA sequence: TGTGCCACCCATAAGGAGGGACCATCTAACTATGGCTACACCTTC.

J is TRBJ2-1 and V is TRBV6-5, with 8 bases aligning to TRBD2. Germline V CDR1 and CDR2: MNHEY, SVGAGI. The CDR3 length is 15 residues. Trimming removed 6 bases from V and 4 bases from J; junction bases left unmatched: 8. This CDR3 reads CASRISGTIYNEQFF. The DNA of the CDR3 is TGTGCCAGCAGGATTAGCGGGACCATATACAATGAGCAGTTCTTC.